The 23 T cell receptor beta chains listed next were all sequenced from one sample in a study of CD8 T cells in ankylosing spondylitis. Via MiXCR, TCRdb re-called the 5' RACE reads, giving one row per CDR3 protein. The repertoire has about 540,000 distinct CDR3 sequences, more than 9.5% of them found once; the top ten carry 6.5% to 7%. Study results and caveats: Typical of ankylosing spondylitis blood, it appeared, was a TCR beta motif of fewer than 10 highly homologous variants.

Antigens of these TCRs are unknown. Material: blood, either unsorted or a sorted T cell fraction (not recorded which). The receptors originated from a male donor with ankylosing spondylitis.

CDR3 in amino acids: CASSRGIGSWGQNTEAFF. The CDR3 region has the DNA TGTGCCAGCAGTAGGGGAATAGGCTCTTGGGGGCAGAACACTGAAGCTTTCTTT. The gene calls are TRBV12-3 or TRBV12-4 and TRBJ1-1, with a possible D match to TRBD1 (6 bases). The CDR3 extends over 18 amino acids. The V end was cut by 5 bases, the J end by 1 base, with 23 bases between.

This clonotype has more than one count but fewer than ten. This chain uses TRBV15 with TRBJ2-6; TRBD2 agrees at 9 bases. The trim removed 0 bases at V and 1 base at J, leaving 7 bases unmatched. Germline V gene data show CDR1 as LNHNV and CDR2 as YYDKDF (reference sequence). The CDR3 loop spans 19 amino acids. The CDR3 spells CATSRDRGGRGSGANVLTF. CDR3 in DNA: TGTGCCACCAGCAGAGATCGGGGCGGGAGGGGATCTGGGGCCAACGTCCTGACTTTC. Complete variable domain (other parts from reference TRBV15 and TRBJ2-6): DAMVIQNPRYQVTQFGKPVTLSCSQTLNHNVMYWYQQKSSQAPKLLFHYYDKDFNNEADTPDNFQSRRPNTSFCFLDIRSPGLGDTAMYLCATSRDRGGRGSGANVLTFGAGSRLTVL.

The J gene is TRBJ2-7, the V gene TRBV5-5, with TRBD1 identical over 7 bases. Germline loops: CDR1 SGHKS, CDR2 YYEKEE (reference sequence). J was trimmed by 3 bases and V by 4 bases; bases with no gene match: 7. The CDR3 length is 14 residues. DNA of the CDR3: TGTGCCAGCAGCCTCCGGGACAGATACTACGAGCAGTACGTC. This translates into CASSLRDRYYEQYV.

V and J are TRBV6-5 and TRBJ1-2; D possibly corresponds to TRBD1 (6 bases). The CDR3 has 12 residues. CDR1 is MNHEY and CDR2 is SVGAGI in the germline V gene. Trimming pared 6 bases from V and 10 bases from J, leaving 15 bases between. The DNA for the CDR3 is TGTGCCAGCAGACTCCATCGGGGGGCCTACACCTTC. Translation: CASRLHRGAYTF.

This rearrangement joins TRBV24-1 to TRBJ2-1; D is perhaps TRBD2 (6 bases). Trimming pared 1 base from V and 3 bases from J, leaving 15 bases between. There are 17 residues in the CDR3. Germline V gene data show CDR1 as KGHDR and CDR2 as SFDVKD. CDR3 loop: CATSDFGGNGVYNEQFF. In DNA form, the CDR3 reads TGTGCCACCAGTGATTTTGGAGGGAATGGTGTCTACAATGAGCAGTTCTTC.

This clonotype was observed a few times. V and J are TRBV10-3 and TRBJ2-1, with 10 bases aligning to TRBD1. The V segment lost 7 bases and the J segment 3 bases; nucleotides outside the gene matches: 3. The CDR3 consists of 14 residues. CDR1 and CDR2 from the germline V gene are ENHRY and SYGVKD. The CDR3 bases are TGTGCCATCAACCGGGACAGGGGCTACAATGAGCAGTTCTTC. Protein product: CAINRDRGYNEQFF.

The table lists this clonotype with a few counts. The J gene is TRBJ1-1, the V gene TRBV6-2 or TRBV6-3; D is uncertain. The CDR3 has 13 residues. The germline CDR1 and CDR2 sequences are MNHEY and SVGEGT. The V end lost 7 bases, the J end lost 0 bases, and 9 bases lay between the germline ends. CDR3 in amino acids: CASITEMNTEAFF. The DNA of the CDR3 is TGTGCCAGCATCACGGAGATGAACACTGAAGCTTTCTTT.

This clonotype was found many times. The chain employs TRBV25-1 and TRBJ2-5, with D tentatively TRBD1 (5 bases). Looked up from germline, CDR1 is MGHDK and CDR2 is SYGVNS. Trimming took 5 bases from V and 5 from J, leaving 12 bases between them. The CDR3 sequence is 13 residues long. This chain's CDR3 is CASSWQGRETQYF. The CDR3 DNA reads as TGTGCCAGCAGTTGGCAGGGAAGGGAGACCCAGTACTTC.

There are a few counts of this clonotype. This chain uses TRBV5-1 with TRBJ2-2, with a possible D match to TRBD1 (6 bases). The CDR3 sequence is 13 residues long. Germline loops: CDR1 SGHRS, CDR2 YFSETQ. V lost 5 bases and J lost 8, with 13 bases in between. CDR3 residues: CASRLSGAGELFF. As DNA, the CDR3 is TGCGCCAGCAGGCTCTCAGGGGCTGGGGAGCTGTTTTTT.

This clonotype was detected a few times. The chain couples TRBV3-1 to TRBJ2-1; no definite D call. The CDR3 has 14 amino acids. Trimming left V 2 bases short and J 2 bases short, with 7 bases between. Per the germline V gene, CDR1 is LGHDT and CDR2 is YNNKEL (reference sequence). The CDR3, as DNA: TGTGCCAGCAGCCAAACGCGAACCTACAATGAGCAGTTCTTC. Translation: CASSQTRTYNEQFF.

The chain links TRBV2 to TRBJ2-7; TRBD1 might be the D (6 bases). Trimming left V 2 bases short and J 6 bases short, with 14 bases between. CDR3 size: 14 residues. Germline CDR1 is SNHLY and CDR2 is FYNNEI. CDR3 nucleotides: TGTGCCAGCAGTGAAACCAGGGGAGTAGGCGAGCAGTACTTC. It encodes CASSETRGVGEQYF. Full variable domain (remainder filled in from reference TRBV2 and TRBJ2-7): EPEVTQTPSHQVTQMGQEVILRCVPISNHLYFYWYRQILGQKVEFLVSFYNNEISEKSEIFDDQFSVERPDGSNFTLKIRSTKLEDSAMYFCASSETRGVGEQYFGPGTRLTVT.

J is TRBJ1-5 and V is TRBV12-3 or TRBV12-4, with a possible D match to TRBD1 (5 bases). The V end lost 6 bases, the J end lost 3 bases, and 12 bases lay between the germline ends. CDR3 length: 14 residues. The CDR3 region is CASRSWGDNQPQHF. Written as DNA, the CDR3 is TGTGCCAGCAGGTCCTGGGGGGACAATCAGCCCCAGCATTTT.

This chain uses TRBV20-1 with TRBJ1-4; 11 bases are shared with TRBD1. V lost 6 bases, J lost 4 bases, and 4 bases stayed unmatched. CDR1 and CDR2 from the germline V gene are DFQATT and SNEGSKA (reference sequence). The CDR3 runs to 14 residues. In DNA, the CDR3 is TGCAGTGCCGGGACAGGGGGGTTTAATGAAAAACTGTTTTTT. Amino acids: CSAGTGGFNEKLFF.

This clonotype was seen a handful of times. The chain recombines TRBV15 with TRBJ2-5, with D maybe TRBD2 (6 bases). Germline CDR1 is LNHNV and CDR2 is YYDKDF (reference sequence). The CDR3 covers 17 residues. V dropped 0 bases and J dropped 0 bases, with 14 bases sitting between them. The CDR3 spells CATSRDRGSGYQETQYF. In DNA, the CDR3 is TGTGCCACCAGCAGAGACCGGGGGAGCGGGTACCAAGAGACCCAGTACTTC. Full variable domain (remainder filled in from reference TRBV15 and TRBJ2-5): DAMVIQNPRYQVTQFGKPVTLSCSQTLNHNVMYWYQQKSSQAPKLLFHYYDKDFNNEADTPDNFQSRRPNTSFCFLDIRSPGLGDTAMYLCATSRDRGSGYQETQYFGPGTRLLVL.

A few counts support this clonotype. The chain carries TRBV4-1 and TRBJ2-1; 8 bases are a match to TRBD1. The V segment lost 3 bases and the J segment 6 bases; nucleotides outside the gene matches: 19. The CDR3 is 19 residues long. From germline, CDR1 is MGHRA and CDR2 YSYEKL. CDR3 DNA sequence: TGCGCCAGCAGCCACCACCCAACCCTGGGACAGGAAACTCTCAATGAGCAGTTCTTC. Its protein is CASSHHPTLGQETLNEQFF.

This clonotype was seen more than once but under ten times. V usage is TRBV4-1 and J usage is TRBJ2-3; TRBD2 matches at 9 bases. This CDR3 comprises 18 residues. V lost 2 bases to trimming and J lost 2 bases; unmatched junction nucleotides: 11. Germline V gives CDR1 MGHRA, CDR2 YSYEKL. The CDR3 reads CASSQQLAGTIPTDTQYF. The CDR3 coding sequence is TGCGCCAGCAGCCAACAACTAGCGGGCACTATCCCCACAGATACGCAGTATTTT.

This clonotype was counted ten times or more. The CDR3, as DNA: TGCGCCAGCAGCAGGGACCCGAGCTCCTACGAGCAGTACGTC. Its protein is CASSRDPSSYEQYV. This sequence joins TRBV5-1 and TRBJ2-7; TRBD1 or TRBD2 may be the D gene (5 bases each). This CDR3 has 14 amino acids. CDR1 and CDR2 (germline): SGHRS, YFSETQ. V dropped 4 bases and J dropped 0 bases, with 11 bases sitting between them.

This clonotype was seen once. The CDR3 protein is CSALEIAGNTIYF. Written as DNA, the CDR3 is TGCAGTGCTCTAGAAATTGCTGGAAACACCATATATTTT. The chain couples TRBV20-1 to TRBJ1-3, with D unclear. V gave up 5 bases and J gave up 2 bases, with 10 bases separating them. The CDR3 consists of 13 residues. Germline values: CDR1 DFQATT, CDR2 SNEGSKA (reference sequence).

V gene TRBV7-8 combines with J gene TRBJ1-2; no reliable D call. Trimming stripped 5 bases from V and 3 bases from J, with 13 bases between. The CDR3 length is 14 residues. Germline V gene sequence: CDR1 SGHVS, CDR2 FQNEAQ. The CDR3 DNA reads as TGTGCCAGCAGCGGCAGCCTACCCCACTATGGCTACACCTTC. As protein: CASSGSLPHYGYTF.

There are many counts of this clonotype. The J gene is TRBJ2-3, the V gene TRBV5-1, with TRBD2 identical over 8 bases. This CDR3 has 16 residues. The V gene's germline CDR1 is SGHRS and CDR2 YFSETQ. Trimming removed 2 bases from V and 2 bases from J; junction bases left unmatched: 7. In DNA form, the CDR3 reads TGCGCCAGCAGCTTCAACGCGGGAGGTTCCACAGATACGCAGTATTTT. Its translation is CASSFNAGGSTDTQYF. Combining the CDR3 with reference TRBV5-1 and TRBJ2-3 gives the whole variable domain KAGVTQTPRYLIKTRGQQVTLSCSPISGHRSVSWYQQTPGQGLQFLFEYFSETQRNKGNFPGRFSGRQFSNSRSEMNVSTLELGDSALYLCASSFNAGGSTDTQYFGPGTRLTVL.

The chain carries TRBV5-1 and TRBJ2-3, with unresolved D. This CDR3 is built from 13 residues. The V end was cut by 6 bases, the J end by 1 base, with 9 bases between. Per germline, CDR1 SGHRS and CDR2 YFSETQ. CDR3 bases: TGCGCCAGCATGTCTTCTGGCACAGATACGCAGTATTTT. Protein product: CASMSSGTDTQYF.

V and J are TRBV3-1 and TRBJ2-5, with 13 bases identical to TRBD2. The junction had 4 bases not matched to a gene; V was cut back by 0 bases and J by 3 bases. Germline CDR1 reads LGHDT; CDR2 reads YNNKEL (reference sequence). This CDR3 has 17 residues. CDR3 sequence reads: CASSQDRGLAGEETQYF. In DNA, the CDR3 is TGTGCCAGCAGCCAAGATAGAGGACTAGCGGGAGAAGAGACCCAGTACTTC.

CDR3 sequence: CASSLGAIITDTQYF. CDR3 coding DNA: TGTGCCAGCTCACTCGGGGCCATAATCACAGATACGCAGTATTTT. The chain employs TRBV18 and TRBJ2-3; possibly TRBD1 or TRBD2 for D (5 bases each). This CDR3 comprises 15 residues. Germline loops: CDR1 KGHSH, CDR2 LQKENI. The V and J ends lost 4 bases and 2 bases respectively, with 13 bases between them.